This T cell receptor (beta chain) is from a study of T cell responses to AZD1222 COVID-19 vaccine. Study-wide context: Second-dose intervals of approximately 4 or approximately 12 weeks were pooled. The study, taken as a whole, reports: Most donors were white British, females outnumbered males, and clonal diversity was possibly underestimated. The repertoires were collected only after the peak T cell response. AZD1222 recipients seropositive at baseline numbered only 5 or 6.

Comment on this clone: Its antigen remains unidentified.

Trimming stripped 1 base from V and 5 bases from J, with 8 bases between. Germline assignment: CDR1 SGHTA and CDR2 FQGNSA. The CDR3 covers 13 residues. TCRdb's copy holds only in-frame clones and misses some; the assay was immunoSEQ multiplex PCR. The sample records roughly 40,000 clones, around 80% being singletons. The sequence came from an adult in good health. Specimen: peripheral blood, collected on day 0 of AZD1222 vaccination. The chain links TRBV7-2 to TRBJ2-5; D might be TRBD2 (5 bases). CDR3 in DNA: TGTGCCAGCAGCTTAGGGTCGGGGGAGACCCAGTACTTC. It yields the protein CASSLGSGETQYF.